This TCR beta chain was obtained from a study of T cells in Graves' hyperthyroidism and ophthalmopathy (dated by TCRdb to the late 2010s). Background for the entire study: Peripheral blood was sampled at the time of initial diagnosis, prior to any treatment. TCR V-J signatures able to tell the groups apart were searched for in a discovery cohort of 95 to 100 patients, of whom around 43 had Graves' ophthalmopathy and 57 had stable Graves' hyperthyroidism. Prospective prediction of ophthalmopathy was tested in an independent validation cohort consisting of some 18 hyperthyroidism patients and approximately 16 patients who later progressed to ophthalmopathy. The roughly 100 discovery patients were randomly split 7:3 into training and test sets. In six Graves' hyperthyroidism patients, the study also compared T-cell repertoires from thyroid tissue with T-cell repertoires from blood. After blood sampling, hyperthyroidism patients were treated with methimazole at a starting dose of 30 mg daily, and ophthalmopathy patients were treated with high-dose intravenous methylprednisolone. The paper describes TCR Vbeta CDR3 sequencing of 120 to 150 peripheral blood samples, made up of under 50 ophthalmopathy patients, 70 to 75 hyperthyroidism patients and 17 progressor patients. Points the paper makes about the study in general: During validation, the model predicted progression to ophthalmopathy a median of roughly six months ahead of onset, with 70.59% sensitivity and 72% to 80% specificity. No statistical method was used to set the sample size in advance, and investigators knew the group allocation. Most expanded thyroid clonotypes (frequency above 0.001) were also detected in blood, suggesting blood repertoires may reflect thyroid immune responses. Ophthalmopathy was separated from stable hyperthyroidism by a 13 V-J signature model, with approximately 86% sensitivity and just over 81% specificity obtained in cross-validation and 80%/75% obtained in testing.

A patient counted as having stable Graves' hyperthyroidism if no progression to ophthalmopathy occurred over 18 months of follow-up. The hyperthyroidism patients were between 18 and 65 years old and newly diagnosed, with a disease duration of less than 2 months. Patients with uncontrolled infections, other autoimmune diseases, pregnancy or lactation were excluded. Diagnoses were based on clinical symptoms, serum thyroxine and TRAb, thyroid ultrasound and orbital computed tomography. PBMCs were isolated from 7.5 to 10 ml of fresh peripheral blood by Ficoll-Paque density gradient centrifugation. Total RNA was extracted with Trizol reagent, and quality was checked on an Agilent 2100 Bioanalyzer. Many counts were recorded for this clonotype. Its antigen specificity is not known. Base-call qualities are not available, and no considerably larger clone is one nucleotide away. The TCR beta CDR3 regions were amplified from RNA transcripts. The first round of RT-PCR for the TCR CDR3 was performed with the HTBI primer set and the Qiagen OneStep RT-PCR kit. Libraries were constructed in a second round of multiplex PCR, after which size selection and purification were performed. The libraries were sequenced on an Illumina HiSeq2000 using paired-end 100 bp reads. As for the authors' bioinformatics: SOAPnuke was used to process the raw data, removing reads that contained adapters or uncalled bases, had a mean Phred below 15, or lacked an exact match to the constant primer or identifier. COPE v1.2.5 was used to merge high-quality paired reads, and clonotypes were defined as unique nucleotide sequences. MiTCR v1.1 was used to align the clonotypes against IMGT TRBV, TRBD and TRBJ reference segments. The analysis included only V-J combinations with a frequency above 0.0001, which together covered around 99% of the repertoires. The TCS score was defined as the ratio of F50 (clonal expansion) to E x V (chaos), calculated using BLOSUM62-based TCRdist between CDR3 peptides within each V-J. Welch's t-statistics and random forest reduced around 510 V-J features to 13, which were used in a naive Bayes classifier (R e1071). TCRdb ran its own pipeline on the public reads, namely fastp trimming at Q25 and MiXCR clone calling, and kept in-frame beta chains. Here each entry gathers all rows of one CDR3 protein and keeps the most common genes and DNA. These V and J calls originate from TCRdb's pipeline instead of the authors' own analysis. The sample yields approximately 420,000 distinct CDR3 sequences; roughly an eighth were counted once. Of the sample, 5.3% is held by the ten largest clones.

The junction shows trimming of 11 bases on V and 2 bases on J, and the gene matches do not reach 6 bases of it. The germline V gene (reference sequence) provides CDR1 SEHNR and CDR2 FQNEAQ. The CDR3 holds 14 amino acids from the cysteine to the phenylalanine. CDR3 DNA is the only sequence kept; it has 42 bases, read in frame from the first base. The rearrangement combines TRBV7-9 with TRBJ2-5; a stretch of 12 junction bases matches TRBD1. This TCR derives from a woman aged 18-35 years with Graves' hyperthyroidism. Material: blood. The DNA sequence is as follows: TGTGCCGGTTTGGGACAGGGGGCTCAAGAGACCCAGTACTTC. Its coded protein is CAGLGQGAQETQYF. The CDR3 plus the reference TRBV7-9 and TRBJ2-5 genes for the other parts give the full variable domain: DTGVSQNPRHKITKRGQNVTFRCDPISEHNRLYWYRQTLGQGPEFLTYFQNEAQLEKSRLLSDRFSAERPKGSFSTLEIQRTEQGDSAMYLCAGLGQGAQETQYFGPGTRLLVL.